This paragraph reports one T cell receptor beta chain. This entry belongs to a study of cytomegalovirus exposure and HLA in healthy donors. The PCR ran on 60 Vbeta and 13 Jbeta primers. The assay was immunoSEQ multiplex PCR, and TCRdb's table has in-frame clones only and misses some. The data show some 110,000 clones, roughly 83% seen once. Per the germline V gene, CDR1 is MDHEN and CDR2 is SYDVKM. The CDR3 is 14 residues long. The trim removed 11 bases at V and 2 bases at J, leaving 11 bases unmatched. The sample taken for sequencing was PBMCs. V and J are TRBV28 and TRBJ2-7, with 8 nucleotides matching TRBD1. The receptor's source is a woman between 18 and 29 years old in good health and CMV-seropositive. The CDR3 nucleotides are TGTGCCGGCTCACAGGGGGGATCCACCTACGAGCAGTACTTC. Translated: CAGSQGGSTYEQYF.